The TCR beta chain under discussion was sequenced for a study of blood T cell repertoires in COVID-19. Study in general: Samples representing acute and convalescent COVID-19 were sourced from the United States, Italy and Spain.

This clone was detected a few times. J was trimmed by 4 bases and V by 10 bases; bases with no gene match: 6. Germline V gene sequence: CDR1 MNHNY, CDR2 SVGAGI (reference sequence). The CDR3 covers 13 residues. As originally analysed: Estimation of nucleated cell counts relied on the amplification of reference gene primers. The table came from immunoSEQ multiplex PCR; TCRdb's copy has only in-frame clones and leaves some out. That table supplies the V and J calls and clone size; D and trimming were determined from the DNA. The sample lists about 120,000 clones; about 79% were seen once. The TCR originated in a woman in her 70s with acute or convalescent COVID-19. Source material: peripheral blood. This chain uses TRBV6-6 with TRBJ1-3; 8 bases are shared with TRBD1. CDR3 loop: CATEQGGGNTIYF. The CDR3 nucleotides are TGTGCCACCGAACAGGGGGGAGGAAACACCATATATTTT.